This T cell receptor (beta chain) was identified in a study of T cell responses to AZD1222 COVID-19 vaccine. Study context: Samples with a second dose at about 4 or about 12 weeks were pooled together. Study-level points and caveats: In all cases, repertoires were sampled only after the peak T cell response. CD4 TCRs associated with vaccination spanned spike, dominating at 160-218 and 743-854.

As for this clone: Its antigen is unidentified.

Profiled with immunoSEQ multiplex PCR; TCRdb holds only in-frame clones, not every one. The sample lists around 150,000 clones; about nine tenths were seen once. The CDR3 sequence is 17 residues long. This clonotype was obtained from an adult in good health. The source was peripheral blood, collected on day 0 of AZD1222 vaccination. V and J are TRBV21-1 and TRBJ1-5; the DNA was not used to check the table's D call, TRBD1. TRBV21-1 is reported as a pseudogene. The CDR3 loop reads CASSRQTGQYSNQPQHF. For the CDR3, the DNA is TGTGCCAGCAGCAGACAGACAGGCCAGTATAGCAATCAGCCCCAGCATTTT.